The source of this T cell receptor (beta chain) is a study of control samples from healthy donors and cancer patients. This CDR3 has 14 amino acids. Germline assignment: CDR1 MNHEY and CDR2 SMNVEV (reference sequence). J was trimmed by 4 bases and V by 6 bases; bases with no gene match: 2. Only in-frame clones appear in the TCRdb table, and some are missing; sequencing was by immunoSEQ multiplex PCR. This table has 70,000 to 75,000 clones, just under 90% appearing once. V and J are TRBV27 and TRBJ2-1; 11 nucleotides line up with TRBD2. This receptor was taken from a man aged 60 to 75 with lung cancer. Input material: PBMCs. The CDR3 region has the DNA TGTGCCAGCAGAAGGACTAGCGGGTACAATGAGCAGTTCTTC. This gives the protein CASRRTSGYNEQFF.